The present TCR beta chain was sequenced within a study of blood T cell repertoires in COVID-19. Libraries were prepared by immunoSEQ multiplex PCR; TCRdb keeps only in-frame clonotypes and omits some of them. The sample lists 310,000 or so clones, roughly 90% occurring once. Individuals aged about 18 to 89 years were recruited from 24 US areas. Clinical histories supplied by participants themselves formed the basis of cohort assignment. V was shortened by 2 bases and J by 5 bases, with 12 bases between the two germline ends. The CDR3 length is 14 residues. Germline CDR1 and CDR2: SGHTA and FQGNSA. This rearrangement joins TRBV7-2 to TRBJ1-1; D is ambiguous. The source material was PBMCs or T cells enriched from blood (not recorded which). The receptor was isolated from a young woman who had recovered from COVID-19. CDR3 coding DNA: TGTGCCAGCAGCTTATTTGGTTCCACTACTGAAGCTTTCTTT. Translating it yields CASSLFGSTTEAFF. Drawing the rest from reference TRBV7-2 and TRBJ1-1, the complete variable domain is GAGVSQSPSNKVTEKGKDVELRCDPISGHTALYWYRQSLGQGLEFLIYFQGNSAPDKSGLPSDRFSAERTGGSVSTLTIQRTQQEDSAVYLCASSLFGSTTEAFFGQGTRLTVV.